What follows are 20 T cell receptor beta chains derived from one specimen sequenced in a study of OX40 agonist ivuxolimab in advanced cancers. The protocol was immunoSEQ multiplex PCR, while the TCRdb copy is restricted to in-frame clones and leaves out a portion. The sample yields over 55,000 clones, approximately 80% seen once. Here the sequenced sample was CD4+ or CD8+ T cells sorted from blood, taken in a trial of the OX40 agonist ivuxolimab. These receptors were taken from an adult with an advanced solid tumor such as melanoma, head and neck, liver or kidney cancer.

V is TRBV7-9 and J is TRBJ1-1; D uncertain. The V end lost 1 base, the J end lost 8 bases, and 17 bases lay between the germline ends. The CDR3 has 15 residues. Germline CDR1 reads SEHNR; CDR2 reads FQNEAQ (reference sequence). The CDR3 region is CASSLELGYPTEAFF. In DNA form, the CDR3 reads TGTGCCAGCAGCTTAGAGTTGGGGTATCCAACCGAAGCTTTCTTT.

The chain couples TRBV28 to TRBJ2-7; no firm D call. V was clipped by 7 bases and J by 2 bases, with 18 bases between them. CDR1 is MDHEN, CDR2 SYDVKM, per germline. The CDR3 covers 15 residues. The CDR3 DNA is TGTGCCAGCACCCCCCGCCTCGGTACGGCCTACGAGCAGTACTTC. Translating it yields CASTPRLGTAYEQYF. The full variable domain, its missing parts supplied by reference TRBV28 and TRBJ2-7, is DVKVTQSSRYLVKRTGEKVFLECVQDMDHENMFWYRQDPGLGLRLIYFSYDVKMKEKGDIPEGYSVSREKKERFSLILESASTNQTSMYLCASTPRLGTAYEQYFGPGTRLTVT.

The V and J genes are TRBV5-4 and TRBJ2-2; TRBD2 aligns across 9 bases. After removal of 2 bases from V and 3 bases from J, the junction contained 2 bases not matched to a gene. In germline, CDR1 is SGHNT, CDR2 YYREEE (reference sequence). The length of the CDR3 is 15 residues. The CDR3 sequence: CASSLPSGDTGELFF. The CDR3, as DNA: TGTGCCAGCAGCTTACCTAGCGGGGACACCGGGGAGCTGTTTTTT.

The chain couples TRBV9 to TRBJ1-2; D remains unclear. Trimming took off 3 bases at V and 4 bases at J, with 4 bases between the two ends. The CDR3 contains 11 residues. CDR1 and CDR2 from the germline V gene are SGDLS and YYNGEE. For the CDR3, the DNA is TGTGCCAGCAGCGCGGGCTATGGCTACACCTTC. Amino acids: CASSAGYGYTF. Complete variable domain (other parts from reference TRBV9 and TRBJ1-2): DSGVTQTPKHLITATGQRVTLRCSPRSGDLSVYWYQQSLDQGLQFLIQYYNGEERAKGNILERFSAQQFPDLHSELNLSSLELGDSALYFCASSAGYGYTFGSGTRLTVV.

The rearrangement uses TRBV10-1 and TRBJ2-3, with 7 bases lining up with TRBD1. This CDR3 comprises 16 residues. The ends lost 2 bases at V and 3 bases at J; junction bases unmatched: 8. Germline CDR1 reads WNHNN; CDR2 reads SYGVQD (reference sequence). The CDR3 region has the DNA TGCGCCAGCAGTGAGCCTGGGACAGATGGAACAGATACGCAGTATTTT. Its translation is CASSEPGTDGTDTQYF.

V gene TRBV5-1 combines with J gene TRBJ1-3, with D tentatively TRBD1 (6 bases). V lost 7 bases to trimming and J lost 0 bases, with 11 bases between them. Germline V lookup: CDR1 SGHRS, CDR2 YFSETQ. The CDR3 is 14 amino acids. The chain's CDR3 is CASGQGFSGNTIYF. CDR3 sequence (DNA): TGCGCCAGCGGGCAGGGGTTCTCTGGAAACACCATATATTTT.

The genes are TRBV5-4 and TRBJ1-1; TRBD1 matches 8 bases. Germline assignment: CDR1 SGHNT and CDR2 YYREEE (reference sequence). This CDR3 is 13 amino acids long. Trimming took 0 bases from V and 12 from J; bases not matched to a gene: 7. The CDR3, as DNA: TGTGCCAGCAGCTTGGATTTCAGGGGGCGGACTTTCTTT. This encodes CASSLDFRGRTFF.

V is TRBV7-2 and J is TRBJ1-2; unclear D gene. The CDR3 contains 14 residues. Trimming pared 1 base from V and 4 bases from J, leaving 10 bases between. Germline CDR1 and CDR2: SGHTA and FQGNSA. The CDR3 nucleotides are TGTGCCAGCAGCTTAGATGGTCGCCTCTATGGCTACACCTTC. Its translation is CASSLDGRLYGYTF.

The rearrangement uses TRBV15 and TRBJ1-5; D is unresolved. The CDR3 is made up of 14 amino acids. V was pared by 1 base and J by 4 bases, with 8 bases between. Germline values: CDR1 LNHNV, CDR2 YYDKDF (reference sequence). CDR3 DNA sequence: TGTGCCACCAGCAGAGCGAGGAGAAATCAGCCCCAGCATTTT. Encoded protein: CATSRARRNQPQHF.

The chain has TRBV27 and TRBJ2-7; 7 positions agree with TRBD2. The germline CDR1 and CDR2 sequences are MNHEY and SMNVEV (reference sequence). V dropped 5 bases and J dropped 0; count of bases not matched to a gene: 10. The CDR3 runs to 16 residues. CDR3 in amino acids: CASSPQGAGVSYEQYF. The DNA for the CDR3 is TGTGCCAGCAGTCCCCAAGGGGCGGGGGTCTCCTACGAGCAGTACTTC.

The chain joins TRBV7-6 to TRBJ2-3; D perhaps matches TRBD1 (6 bases). V lost 4 bases to trimming and J lost 5 bases, with 10 bases between them. There are 13 residues in the CDR3. Germline V gene sequence: CDR1 SGHVS, CDR2 FNYEAQ. The CDR3: CASSSRTVDTQYF. The CDR3 DNA reads TGTGCCAGCAGCTCGCGGACAGTAGATACGCAGTATTTT. Complete variable domain (other parts from reference TRBV7-6 and TRBJ2-3): GAGVSQSPRYKVTKRGQDVALRCDPISGHVSLYWYRQALGQGPEFLTYFNYEAQQDKSGLPNDRFSAERPEGSISTLTIQRTEQRDSAMYRCASSSRTVDTQYFGPGTRLTVL.

This clone was observed a few times. The chain uses TRBV7-8 and TRBJ2-5; 7 nucleotides agree with TRBD1. Trimming removed 4 bases from V and 3 bases from J; junction bases left unmatched: 5. The CDR3 consists of 14 residues. Germline V gene sequence: CDR1 SGHVS, CDR2 FQNEAQ. CDR3 nucleotide sequence: TGTGCCAGCAGCTCTGACAGGGTAAAAGAGACCCAGTACTTC. Translation: CASSSDRVKETQYF.

This chain links TRBV27 with TRBJ1-2; 7 positions agree with TRBD1. The germline V gene encodes CDR1 MNHEY and CDR2 SMNVEV (reference sequence). The CDR3 is made up of 17 amino acids. The V segment lost 3 bases and the J segment 1 base; nucleotides outside the gene matches: 11. CDR3 coding DNA: TGTGCCAGCAGTTTCCGGACAGGATCCCTGTATAACTATGGCTACACCTTC. Encoded protein: CASSFRTGSLYNYGYTF.

V and J are TRBV7-2 and TRBJ2-1; 11 nucleotides match TRBD2. Trimming cost V 5 bases and J 7 bases; bases outside gene matches: 10. CDR1 is SGHTA, CDR2 FQGNSA, per germline. The CDR3 has 16 residues. CDR3 residues: CASSPPGLAGGNEQFF. DNA for the CDR3: TGTGCCAGCAGCCCCCCCGGTCTAGCGGGGGGAAATGAGCAGTTCTTC.

V and J are TRBV19 and TRBJ2-2, with TRBD1 as a possible D gene (6 bases). Germline V lookup: CDR1 LNHDA, CDR2 SQIVND (reference sequence). The CDR3 runs to 15 residues. V shed 6 bases and J shed 5 bases, with 16 bases lying between them. Here the CDR3 reads CASRGSGEWTGELFF. The CDR3 nucleotides read TGTGCCAGTAGAGGGTCAGGGGAATGGACCGGGGAGCTGTTTTTT.

The chain uses TRBV5-1 and TRBJ2-5; D may correspond to TRBD1 or TRBD2 (7 bases each). The germline V and J ends were trimmed by 0 bases and 4 bases, with 19 bases remaining between them. Germline values: CDR1 SGHRS, CDR2 YFSETQ. CDR3 length: 17 residues. Written as DNA, the CDR3 is TGCGCCAGCAGCTTGGCCGAAAGGGGGCGGGGGAGAGAGACCCAGTACTTC. It specifies CASSLAERGRGRETQYF.

This clone has only one observation. CDR3 DNA: TGTGCCAGCAGCCCCCCAGTAGGTACGCAGTATTTT. This gives the protein CASSPPVGTQYF. The rearrangement uses TRBV7-9 and TRBJ2-3; D is uncertain. The CDR3 runs to 12 residues. Trimming stripped 5 bases from V and 8 bases from J, with 11 bases between. Per the germline V gene, CDR1 is SEHNR and CDR2 is FQNEAQ (reference sequence).

The chain couples TRBV6-5 to TRBJ2-6; D is ambiguous. In germline, CDR1 is MNHEY, CDR2 SVGAGI. CDR3 length equals 13 residues. Trimming pared 3 bases from V and 13 bases from J, leaving 13 bases between. Here the CDR3 DNA reads TGTGCCAGCAGTTATAGGGCCAGTCTAGTCCTGACTTTC. Amino acid sequence: CASSYRASLVLTF.

The CDR3 sequence is CASSRDIHSTNEKLFF. The CDR3 bases are TGTGCCAGCAGTCGGGACATCCATTCAACTAATGAAAAACTGTTTTTT. This chain uses TRBV28 with TRBJ1-4, with a tentative D call TRBD1 (6 bases). V lost 5 bases, J lost 0 bases, and 13 bases lay in between. The germline V gene has CDR1 MDHEN and CDR2 SYDVKM. This CDR3 spans 16 amino acids.

V is TRBV29-1 and J is TRBJ2-7; no clear D. Germline CDR1 and CDR2: SQVTM and ANQGSEA. Trimming shortened V by 7 bases and J by 0 bases, and 10 bases separated the two germline ends. The CDR3 is 12 amino acids. CDR3 in amino acids: CSGQDGSYEQYF. The CDR3 DNA sequence: TGCAGCGGCCAGGACGGCTCCTACGAGCAGTACTTC.